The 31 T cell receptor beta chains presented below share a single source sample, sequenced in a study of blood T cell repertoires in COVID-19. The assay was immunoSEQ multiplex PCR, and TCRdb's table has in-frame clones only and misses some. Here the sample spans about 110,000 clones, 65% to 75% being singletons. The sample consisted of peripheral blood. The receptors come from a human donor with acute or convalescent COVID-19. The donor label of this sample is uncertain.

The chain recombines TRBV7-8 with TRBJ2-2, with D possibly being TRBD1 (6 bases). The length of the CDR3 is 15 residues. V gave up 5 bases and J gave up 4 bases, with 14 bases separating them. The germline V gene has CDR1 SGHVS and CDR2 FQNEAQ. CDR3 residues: CASSAQGWGTGELFF. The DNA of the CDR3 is TGTGCCAGCAGCGCCCAGGGGTGGGGCACCGGGGAGCTGTTTTTT.

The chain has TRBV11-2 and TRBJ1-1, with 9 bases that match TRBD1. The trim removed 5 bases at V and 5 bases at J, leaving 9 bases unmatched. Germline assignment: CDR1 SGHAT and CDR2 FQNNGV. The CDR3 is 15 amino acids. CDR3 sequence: CASSQGTGLRTEAFF. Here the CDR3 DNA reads TGTGCCAGCAGCCAGGGGACAGGGTTGAGAACTGAAGCTTTCTTT.

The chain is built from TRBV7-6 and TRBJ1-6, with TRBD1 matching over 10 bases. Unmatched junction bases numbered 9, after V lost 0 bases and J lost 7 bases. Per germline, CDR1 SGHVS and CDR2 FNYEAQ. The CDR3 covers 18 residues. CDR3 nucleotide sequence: TGTGCCAGCAGCTTAGCGCCGGGACAGGGGATGATGAATTCACCCCTCCACTTT. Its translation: CASSLAPGQGMMNSPLHF.

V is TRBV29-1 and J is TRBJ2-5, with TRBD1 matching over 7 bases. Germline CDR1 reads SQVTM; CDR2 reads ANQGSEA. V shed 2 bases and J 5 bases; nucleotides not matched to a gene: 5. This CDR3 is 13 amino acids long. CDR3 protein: CSVETGAVETQYF. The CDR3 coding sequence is TGCAGCGTTGAAACAGGGGCGGTGGAGACCCAGTACTTC.

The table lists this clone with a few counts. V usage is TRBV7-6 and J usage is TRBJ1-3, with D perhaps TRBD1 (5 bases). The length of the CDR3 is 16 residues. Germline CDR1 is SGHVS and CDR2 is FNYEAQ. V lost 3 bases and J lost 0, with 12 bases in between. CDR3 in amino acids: CASSLGEGGSGNTIYF. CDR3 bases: TGTGCCAGCAGCTTGGGGGAGGGTGGCTCTGGAAACACCATATATTTT.

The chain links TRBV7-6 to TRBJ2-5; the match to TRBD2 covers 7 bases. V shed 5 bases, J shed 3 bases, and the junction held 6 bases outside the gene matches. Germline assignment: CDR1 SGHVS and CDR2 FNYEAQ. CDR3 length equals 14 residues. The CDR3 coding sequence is TGTGCCAGCAGCGTATCCGGGACTAAAGAGACCCAGTACTTC. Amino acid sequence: CASSVSGTKETQYF. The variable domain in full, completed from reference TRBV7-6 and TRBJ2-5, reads GAGVSQSPRYKVTKRGQDVALRCDPISGHVSLYWYRQALGQGPEFLTYFNYEAQQDKSGLPNDRFSAERPEGSISTLTIQRTEQRDSAMYRCASSVSGTKETQYFGPGTRLLVL.

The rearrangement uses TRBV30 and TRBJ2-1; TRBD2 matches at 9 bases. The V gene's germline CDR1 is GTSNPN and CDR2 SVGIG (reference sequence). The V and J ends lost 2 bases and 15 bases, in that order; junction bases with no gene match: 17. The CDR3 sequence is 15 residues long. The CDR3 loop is CAWSRLAVGTTRLFF. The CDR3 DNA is TGTGCCTGGAGTAGACTAGCGGTCGGAACCACTCGACTGTTCTTC.

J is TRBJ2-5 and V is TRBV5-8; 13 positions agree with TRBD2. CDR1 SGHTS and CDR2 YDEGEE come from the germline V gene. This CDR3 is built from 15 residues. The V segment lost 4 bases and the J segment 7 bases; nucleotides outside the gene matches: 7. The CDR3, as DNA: TGTGCCAGCAGCCGGACTAGCGGGGGCGGGGGGACCCAGTACTTC. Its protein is CASSRTSGGGGTQYF.

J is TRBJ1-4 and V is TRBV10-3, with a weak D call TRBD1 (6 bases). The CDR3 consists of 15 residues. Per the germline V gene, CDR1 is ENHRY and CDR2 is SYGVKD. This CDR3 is CATSLAGATNEKLFF. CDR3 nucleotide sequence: TGTGCTACATCATTGGCAGGGGCGACTAATGAAAAACTGTTTTTT.

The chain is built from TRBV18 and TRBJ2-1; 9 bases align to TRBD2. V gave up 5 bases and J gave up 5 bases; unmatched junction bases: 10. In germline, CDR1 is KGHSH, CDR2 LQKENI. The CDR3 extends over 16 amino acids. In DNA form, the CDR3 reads TGTGCCAGCTCATCACTGACTAGCGGCGTGAACAATGAGCAGTTCTTC. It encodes CASSSLTSGVNNEQFF. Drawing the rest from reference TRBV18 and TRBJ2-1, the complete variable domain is NAGVMQNPRHLVRRRGQEARLRCSPMKGHSHVYWYRQLPEEGLKFMVYLQKENIIDESGMPKERFSAEFPKEGPSILRIQQVVRGDSAAYFCASSSLTSGVNNEQFFGPGTRLTVL.

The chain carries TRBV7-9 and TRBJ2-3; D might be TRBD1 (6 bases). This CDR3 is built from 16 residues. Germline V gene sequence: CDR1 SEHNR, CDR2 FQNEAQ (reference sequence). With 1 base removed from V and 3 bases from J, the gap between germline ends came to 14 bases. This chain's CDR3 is CASSLGDTSPTDTQYF. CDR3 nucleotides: TGTGCCAGCAGCTTAGGGGACACCTCGCCGACAGATACGCAGTATTTT.

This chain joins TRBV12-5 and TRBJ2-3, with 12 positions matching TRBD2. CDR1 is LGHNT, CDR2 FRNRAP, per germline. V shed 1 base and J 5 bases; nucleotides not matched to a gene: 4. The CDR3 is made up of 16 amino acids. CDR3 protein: CASGLDWTSGVDTQYF. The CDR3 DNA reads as TGTGCTAGTGGTTTGGATTGGACTAGCGGGGTAGATACGCAGTATTTT.

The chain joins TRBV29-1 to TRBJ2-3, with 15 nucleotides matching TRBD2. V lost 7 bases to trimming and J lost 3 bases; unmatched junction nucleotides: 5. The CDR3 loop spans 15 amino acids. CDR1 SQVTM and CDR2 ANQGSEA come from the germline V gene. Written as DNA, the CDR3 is TGCAGCGACCGGACTAGCGGGGGGGCTACAGATACGCAGTATTTT. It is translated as CSDRTSGGATDTQYF.

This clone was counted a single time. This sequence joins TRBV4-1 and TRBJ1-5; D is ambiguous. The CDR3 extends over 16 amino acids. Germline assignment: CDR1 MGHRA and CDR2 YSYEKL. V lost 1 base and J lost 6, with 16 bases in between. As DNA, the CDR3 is TGCGCCAGCAGCCAAGGAGAGACACCGGATGTTCAGCCCCAGCATTTT. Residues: CASSQGETPDVQPQHF.

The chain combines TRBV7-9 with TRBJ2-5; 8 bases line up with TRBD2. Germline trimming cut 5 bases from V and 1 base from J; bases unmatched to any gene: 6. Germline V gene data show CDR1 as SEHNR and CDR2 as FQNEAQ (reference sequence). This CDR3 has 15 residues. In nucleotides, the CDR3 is TGTGCCAGCAGCCAGGGACTAGGGGCCCAAGAGACCCAGTACTTC. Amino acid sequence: CASSQGLGAQETQYF.

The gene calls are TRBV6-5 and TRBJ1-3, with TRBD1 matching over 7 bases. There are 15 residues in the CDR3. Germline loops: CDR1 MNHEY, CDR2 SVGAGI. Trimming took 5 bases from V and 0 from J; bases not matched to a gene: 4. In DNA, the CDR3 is TGTGCCAGCAGTCCGACAGGGTTCTCTGGAAACACCATATATTTT. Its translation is CASSPTGFSGNTIYF.

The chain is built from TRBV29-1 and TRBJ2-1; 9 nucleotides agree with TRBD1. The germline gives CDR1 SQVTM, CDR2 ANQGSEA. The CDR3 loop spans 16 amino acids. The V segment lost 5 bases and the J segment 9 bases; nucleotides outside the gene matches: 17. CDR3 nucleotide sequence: TGCAGCGTTTTCTATCCTAGGACAGGGGCATTGGGTGAGCAGTTCTTC. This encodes CSVFYPRTGALGEQFF.

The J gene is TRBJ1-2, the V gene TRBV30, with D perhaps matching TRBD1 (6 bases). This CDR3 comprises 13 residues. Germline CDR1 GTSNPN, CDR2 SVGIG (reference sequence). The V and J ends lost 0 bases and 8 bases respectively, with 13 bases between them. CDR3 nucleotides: TGTGCCTGGAGTGTCATACAGGGTGGCGGCTACACCTTC. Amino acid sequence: CAWSVIQGGGYTF.

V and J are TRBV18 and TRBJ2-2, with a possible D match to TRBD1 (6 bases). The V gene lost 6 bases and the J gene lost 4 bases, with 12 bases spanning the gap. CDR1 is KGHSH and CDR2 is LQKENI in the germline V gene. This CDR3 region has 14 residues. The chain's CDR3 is CASSGQGITGELFF. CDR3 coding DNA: TGTGCCAGCTCTGGGCAGGGGATCACCGGGGAGCTGTTTTTT.

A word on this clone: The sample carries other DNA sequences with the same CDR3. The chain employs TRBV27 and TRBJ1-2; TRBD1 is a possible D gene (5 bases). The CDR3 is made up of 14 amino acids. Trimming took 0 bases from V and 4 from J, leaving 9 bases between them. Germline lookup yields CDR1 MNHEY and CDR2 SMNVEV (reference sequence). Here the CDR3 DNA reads TGTGCCAGCAGTTTATCCCACGGGGGCTATGGCTACACCTTC. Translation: CASSLSHGGYGYTF.

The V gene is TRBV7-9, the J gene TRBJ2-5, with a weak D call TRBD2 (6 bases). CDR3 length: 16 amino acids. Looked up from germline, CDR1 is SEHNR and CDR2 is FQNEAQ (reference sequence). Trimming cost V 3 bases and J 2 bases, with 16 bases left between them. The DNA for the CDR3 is TGTGCCAGCAGCTTTTGGCAGACGCGGGGTCAAGAGACCCAGTACTTC. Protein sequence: CASSFWQTRGQETQYF.

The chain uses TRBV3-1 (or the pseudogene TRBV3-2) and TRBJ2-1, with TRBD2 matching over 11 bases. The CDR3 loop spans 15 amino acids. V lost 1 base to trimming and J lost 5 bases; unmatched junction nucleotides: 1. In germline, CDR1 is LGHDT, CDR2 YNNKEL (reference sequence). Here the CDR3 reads CASSQVTSGDNEQFF. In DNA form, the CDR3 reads TGTGCCAGCAGCCAAGTGACTAGCGGGGACAATGAGCAGTTCTTC.

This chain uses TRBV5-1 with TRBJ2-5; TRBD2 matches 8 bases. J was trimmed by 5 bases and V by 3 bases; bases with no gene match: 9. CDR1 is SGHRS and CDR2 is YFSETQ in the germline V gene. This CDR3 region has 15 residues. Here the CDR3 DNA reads TGCGCCAGCAGCTCCGGGGCGGGGGGCCGGGAGACCCAGTACTTC. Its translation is CASSSGAGGRETQYF.

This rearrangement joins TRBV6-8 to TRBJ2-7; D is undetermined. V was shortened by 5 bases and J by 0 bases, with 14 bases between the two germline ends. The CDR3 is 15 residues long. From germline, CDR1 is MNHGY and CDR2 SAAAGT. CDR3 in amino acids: CASSHRPPPSYEQYV. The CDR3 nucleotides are TGTGCCAGCAGTCACAGACCACCGCCCTCCTACGAGCAGTACGTC.

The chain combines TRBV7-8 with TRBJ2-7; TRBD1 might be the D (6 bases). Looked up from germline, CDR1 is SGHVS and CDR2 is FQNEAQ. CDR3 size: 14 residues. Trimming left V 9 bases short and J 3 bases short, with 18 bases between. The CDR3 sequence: CASDLRQVDYEQYV. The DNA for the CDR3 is TGTGCCAGTGATTTGCGACAGGTAGACTACGAGCAGTACGTC.

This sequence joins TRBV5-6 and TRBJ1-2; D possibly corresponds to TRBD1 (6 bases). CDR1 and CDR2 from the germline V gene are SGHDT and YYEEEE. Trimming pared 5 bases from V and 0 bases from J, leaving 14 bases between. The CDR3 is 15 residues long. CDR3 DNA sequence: TGTGCCAGCAGACTGATCGGGGGGCCTAACTATGGCTACACCTTC. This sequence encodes CASRLIGGPNYGYTF.

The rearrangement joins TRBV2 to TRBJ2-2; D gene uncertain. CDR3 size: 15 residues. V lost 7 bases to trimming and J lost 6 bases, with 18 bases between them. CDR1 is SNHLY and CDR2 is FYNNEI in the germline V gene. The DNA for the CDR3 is TGTGCCAGCAATCTTTTGCGAACCGGGTCCGGGGAGCTGTTTTTT. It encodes CASNLLRTGSGELFF.

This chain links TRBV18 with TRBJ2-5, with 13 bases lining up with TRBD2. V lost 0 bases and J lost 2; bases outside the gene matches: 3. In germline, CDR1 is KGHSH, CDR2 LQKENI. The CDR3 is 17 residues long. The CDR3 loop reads CASSPPTSGGMQETQYF. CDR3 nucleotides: TGTGCCAGCTCACCACCGACTAGCGGGGGGATGCAAGAGACCCAGTACTTC.

CDR3 in DNA: TGTGCCAGCAGCGTTCGGGGGGCGAGCACAGATACGCAGTATTTT. As protein: CASSVRGASTDTQYF. The chain is built from TRBV9 and TRBJ2-3, with D possibly being TRBD2 (7 bases). The CDR3 loop spans 15 amino acids. Trimming took 2 bases from V and 0 from J, leaving 10 bases between them. Per germline, CDR1 SGDLS and CDR2 YYNGEE. The full variable domain, in which reference TRBV9 and TRBJ2-3 provide the parts outside the CDR3, is DSGVTQTPKHLITATGQRVTLRCSPRSGDLSVYWYQQSLDQGLQFLIQYYNGEERAKGNILERFSAQQFPDLHSELNLSSLELGDSALYFCASSVRGASTDTQYFGPGTRLTVL.

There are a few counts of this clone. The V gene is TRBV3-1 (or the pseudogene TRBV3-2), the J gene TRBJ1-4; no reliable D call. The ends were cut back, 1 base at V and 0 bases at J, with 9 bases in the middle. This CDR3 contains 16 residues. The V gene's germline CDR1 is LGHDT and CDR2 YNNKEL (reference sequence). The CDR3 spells CASSQVTGATNEKLFF. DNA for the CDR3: TGTGCCAGCAGCCAAGTAACGGGTGCAACTAATGAAAAACTGTTTTTT.

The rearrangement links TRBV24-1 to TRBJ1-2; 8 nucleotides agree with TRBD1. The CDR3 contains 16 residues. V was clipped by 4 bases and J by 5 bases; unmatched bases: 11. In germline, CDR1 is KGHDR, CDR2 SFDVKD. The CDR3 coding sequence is TGTGCCACCAGTGACATGACCCCACAGGGGGATTATGGCTACACCTTC. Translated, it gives CATSDMTPQGDYGYTF.